This TCR beta chain was observed in a study of T cell responses to AZD1222 COVID-19 vaccine. CDR3 length equals 15 residues. Some clones are missing from TCRdb's copy, which holds only in-frame ones; the method was immunoSEQ multiplex PCR. The sample holds 150,000 or so clones, over 80% seen once. The TCR sequence derives from an adult who received the MenACWY meningococcal vaccine as a control. This sample comprised peripheral blood, obtained 28 days after the second dose of the MenACWY control vaccine. The chain employs TRBV12-1 and TRBJ2-7; the table's D call, TRBD1, has no DNA check behind it. TRBV12-1 is marked as a pseudogene. CDR3: CASSFDRNTSGEQYF. DNA of the CDR3: TGTGCCAGCAGCTTTGATCGTAACACCTCAGGGGAGCAGTACTTC.